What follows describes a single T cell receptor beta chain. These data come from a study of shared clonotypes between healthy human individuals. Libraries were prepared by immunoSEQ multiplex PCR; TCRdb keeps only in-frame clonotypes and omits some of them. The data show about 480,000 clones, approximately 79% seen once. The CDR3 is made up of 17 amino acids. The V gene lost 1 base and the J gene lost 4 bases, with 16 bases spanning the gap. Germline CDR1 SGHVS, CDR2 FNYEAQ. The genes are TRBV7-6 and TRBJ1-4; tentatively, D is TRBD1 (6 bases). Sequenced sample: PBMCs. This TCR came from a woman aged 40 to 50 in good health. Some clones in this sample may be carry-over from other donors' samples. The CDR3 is CASSLEGGGRHNEKLFF. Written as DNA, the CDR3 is TGTGCCAGCAGCTTAGAGGGGGGGGGTCGTCATAATGAAAAACTGTTTTTT.